This entry lists 14 T cell receptor beta chains sequenced from one sample in a study of T cell clonality in common variable immunodeficiency (dated by TCRdb to between 2015 and 2016). Preparation of the library involved the immunoSEQ multiplex PCR assay. Drawn from immuneACCESS, this table holds only the in-frame rearrangements with V and J called that TCRdb kept. Clones are partly lost; checked studies trace under half to an unresolved V gene and leave the rest unexplained. The sample has around 45,000 clones on record, with no singletons. Of the sample, approximately 5.9% falls within the top ten clones. Sequencing was carried out using peripheral blood mononuclear cells. These receptors originate from a person aged 18 to 75 in good health.

In the case of this clone: A much larger clone sits a single nucleotide away, making a read error possible. The CDR3 end falls 3 residues outside the read, so it is completed with the germline J gene. The chain uses TRBV11-3 and TRBJ2-7, with TRBD2 identical over 10 bases. Germline assignment: CDR1 SGHNT and CDR2 YENEEA. The length of the CDR3 is 13 residues. The CDR3 sequence is CASGLAGGYEQYF. The CDR3 bases that were read are TGTGCCAGCGGCTTAGCGGGGGGCTACGAG.

The table lists this clone with many counts. The CDR3 end is not reached by the read, which stops 3 residues before it; the germline J gene fills it in. The chain has TRBV6-2 or TRBV6-3 and TRBJ2-1, with D uncertain. Deletions cut 9 bases from V and 0 bases from J, with 12 bases between. The CDR3 spans 14 residues. Germline lookup yields CDR1 MNHEY and CDR2 SVGEGT. Incomplete CDR3 DNA: TGTGCCAGTTGTACGGGTAGCTCCTACAATGAG. Amino acids: CASCTGSSYNE. The entire CDR3 reads CASCTGSSYNEQFF.

As concerns this clone: The sequence runs out 3 residues before the end of the CDR3; the remainder is reconstructed from the germline J gene. The chain uses TRBV2 and TRBJ2-3, with 8 bases that match TRBD1. Germline CDR1 SNHLY, CDR2 FYNNEI. Trimming removed 5 bases from V and 5 bases from J; junction bases left unmatched: 9. There are 15 residues in the CDR3. CDR3 DNA, as far as it was read: TGTGCCAGCAGTTTTGGAGGACAGGGAGGAGATACG. Translating it yields CASSFGGQGGDT. The entire CDR3 is CASSFGGQGGDTQYF. Full variable domain (missing parts from reference TRBV2 and TRBJ2-3): EPEVTQTPSHQVTQMGQEVILRCVPISNHLYFYWYRQILGQKVEFLVSFYNNEISEKSEIFDDQFSVERPDGSNFTLKIRSTKLEDSAMYFCASSFGGQGGDTQYFGPGTRLTVL.

This clone was seen many times. From the germline J gene comes the end of the CDR3, since the read stops 3 residues before it. This chain connects TRBV29-1 to TRBJ1-2; D is perhaps TRBD1 (6 bases). Germline V gene data show CDR1 as SQVTM and CDR2 as ANQGSEA. The CDR3 is 10 residues long. This chain's CDR3 is CSAYREGYTF. CDR3 DNA (partial): TGCAGCGCATACAGGGAGGGC.

This clone has at least ten counts. The sequence runs out 3 residues before the end of the CDR3; the remainder is reconstructed from the germline J gene. The chain couples TRBV2 to TRBJ1-5; TRBD1 agrees at 9 bases. V was pared by 6 bases and J by 6 bases, with 15 bases of the junction left unmatched. The CDR3 extends over 17 amino acids. Looked up from germline, CDR1 is SNHLY and CDR2 is FYNNEI. CDR3 sequence: CASRSPPGGTGSQPQHF. The sequenced part of the CDR3 DNA is TGTGCCAGCAGGTCCCCCCCTGGTGGGACAGGGTCTCAGCCC.

This clone was seen at least ten times. With the read ending 3 residues before the CDR3 end, the germline J gene is used to fill in that end. The rearrangement joins TRBV20-1 to TRBJ2-5; D perhaps matches TRBD1 (6 bases). The V gene's germline CDR1 is DFQATT and CDR2 SNEGSKA (reference sequence). Trimming took 3 bases from V and 4 from J, leaving 18 bases between them. This CDR3 is 15 amino acids long. This CDR3 reads CSASPVGGWVETQYF. The sequenced CDR3 bases are TGCAGTGCTAGCCCTGTAGGGGGTTGGGTAGAGACC.

This clone was detected ten times or more. The CDR3 goes on 3 residues after the read ends, and that part is filled in from the germline J gene. The chain couples TRBV13 to TRBJ2-3; the D gene is possibly TRBD2 (6 bases). V dropped 3 bases and J dropped 0 bases, with 13 bases sitting between them. The germline V gene encodes CDR1 PRHDT and CDR2 FYEKMQ (reference sequence). The CDR3 consists of 16 residues. The covered CDR3 bases are TGTGCCAGCAGCTTGTGGGGGGAGAAAAGCACAGATACG. It codes for CASSLWGEKSTDT. The complete CDR3 sequence is CASSLWGEKSTDTQYF.

This clone was recorded at least ten times. From the germline J gene comes the end of the CDR3, since the read stops 3 residues before it. The chain joins TRBV2 to TRBJ2-3; D remains unclear. The CDR3 is 12 amino acids. CDR1 and CDR2 from the germline V gene are SNHLY and FYNNEI. The DNA read from the CDR3 is TGTGCCAGCATAGACAAGCAAGAGACG. Translating it yields CASIDKQET. In full, the CDR3 reads CASIDKQETQYF.

This clone was detected ten times or more. The read ends 3 residues before the CDR3 terminus; that terminus is restored from the germline J gene. The chain links TRBV18 to TRBJ1-2; D may be TRBD1 (5 bases). The germline CDR1 and CDR2 sequences are KGHSH and LQKENI. Trimming removed 3 bases at V and 5 bases at J, with 13 bases between. The CDR3 covers 14 residues. Partial CDR3 DNA: TGTGCCAGCTCACCTAGACAGTTAGTGTATGGC. It encodes CASSPRQLVYG. In full, the CDR3 reads CASSPRQLVYGYTF.

On this clone: Read data end 3 residues before the CDR3 end; the end is taken from the germline J gene. The V and J genes are TRBV7-2 and TRBJ1-2, with a tentative D call TRBD1 (6 bases). This CDR3 has 14 amino acids. In germline, CDR1 is SGHTA, CDR2 FQGNSA. CDR3 sequence reads: CASSTRQDSYDYTF. CDR3 DNA (partial): TGTGCCAGCAGCACCAGACAGGACTCCTACGAC.

This clone was seen at least ten times. The read comes to an end 3 residues before the CDR3 does, leaving the germline J gene to fill in the end. This sequence joins TRBV29-1 and TRBJ1-1, with 9 bases matching TRBD1. Germline V lookup: CDR1 SQVTM, CDR2 ANQGSEA. CDR3 length: 13 amino acids. The CDR3 sequence: CSVEDSGTGSAFF. The CDR3 bases that were read are TGCAGCGTTGAAGATTCCGGGACAGGGTCG.

As regards this clone: The CDR3 end is not reached by the read, which stops 3 residues before it; the germline J gene fills it in. V gene TRBV18 combines with J gene TRBJ2-2, with 7 bases aligning to TRBD1. CDR1 and CDR2 (germline): KGHSH, LQKENI. The CDR3 is made up of 13 amino acids. V trimming: 8 bases; J trimming: 3 bases; junction bases outside the gene matches: 3. CDR3 in amino acids: CASTGVDTGELFF. Partial CDR3 DNA: TGTGCCAGCACAGGGGTGGACACCGGGGAG.

Notes on this clone: The read stops 3 residues short of the end of the CDR3; the missing end is completed from the germline J gene. The chain uses TRBV5-4 and TRBJ2-7, with TRBD1 matching 8 bases. The CDR3 is 15 amino acids. V trimming: 0 bases; J trimming: 6 bases; junction bases outside the gene matches: 8. Germline V gene sequence: CDR1 SGHNT, CDR2 YYREEE (reference sequence). The DNA read from the CDR3 is TGTGCCAGCAGCTTGGCGGGGACAGGATGGGGCGAG. This translates into CASSLAGTGWGE. The entire CDR3 reads CASSLAGTGWGEQYF. The full variable domain, completed using reference TRBV5-4 and TRBJ2-7, is ETGVTQSPTHLIKTRGQQVTLRCSSQSGHNTVSWYQQALGQGPQFIFQYYREEENGRGNFPPRFSGLQFPNYSSELNVNALELDDSALYLCASSLAGTGWGEQYFGPGTRLTVT.

This clone was counted many times. The sequence runs out 3 residues before the end of the CDR3; the remainder is reconstructed from the germline J gene. This chain links TRBV15 with TRBJ2-5; D possibly corresponds to TRBD2 (7 bases). This CDR3 is built from 17 residues. V was cut by 7 bases and J by 1 base, with 22 bases left in between. The V gene's germline CDR1 is LNHNV and CDR2 YYDKDF (reference sequence). The DNA read from the CDR3 is TGTGCCACCACCTCCCCGGGGAGGGGGACAATCCAAGAGACC. Translation: CATTSPGRGTIQET. The entire CDR3 protein is CATTSPGRGTIQETQYF.